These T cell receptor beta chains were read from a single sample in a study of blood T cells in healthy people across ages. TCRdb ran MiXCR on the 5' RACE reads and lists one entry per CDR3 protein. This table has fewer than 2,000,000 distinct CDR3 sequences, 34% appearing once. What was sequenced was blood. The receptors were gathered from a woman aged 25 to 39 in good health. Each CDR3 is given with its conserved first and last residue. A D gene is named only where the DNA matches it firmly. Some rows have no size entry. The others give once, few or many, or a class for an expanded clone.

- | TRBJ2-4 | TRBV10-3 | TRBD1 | TGTGCCATCAGTGAGAGGGTAGACAGGGAAAGGCCCTGCGCCAAAAACATTCAGTACTTC | CAISERVDRERPCAKNIQYF
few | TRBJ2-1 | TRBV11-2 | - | TGTGCCAGCAGCTCTAGAGCCGACCCTTACAATGAGCAGTTCTTC | CASSSRADPYNEQFF
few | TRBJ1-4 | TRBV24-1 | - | TGTGCCACCTCCATGCCGACCCAGCCGAATGAAAAACTGTTTTTT | CATSMPTQPNEKLFF
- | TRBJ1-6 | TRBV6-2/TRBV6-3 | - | TGTGCCAGCAGTTACCAATCCGAGAGTAATTCACCCCTCCACTTT | CASSYQSESNSPLHF
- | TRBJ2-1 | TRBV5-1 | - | TGCGCCAGCAGCCTGCAGGGATCGTTAGCCGGGCAGTTCTTC | CASSLQGSLAGQFF
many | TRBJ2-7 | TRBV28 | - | TGTGCCAGCAGTTCCCCCGGCAGCAGCTACGAGCAGTACTTC | CASSSPGSSYEQYF
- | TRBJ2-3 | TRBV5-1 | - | TGCGCCAGCAGCCTATGGACGGCCACAGATACGCAGTATTTT | CASSLWTATDTQYF
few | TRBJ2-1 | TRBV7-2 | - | TGTGCCAGCAGCTTAGGTTCGGCTAGAAAGTACAATGAGCAGTTCTTC | CASSLGSARKYNEQFF
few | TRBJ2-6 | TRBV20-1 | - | TGCAGTGCCAACCACGGGGGGCAGTCCGGGGCCAACGTCCTGACTTTC | CSANHGGQSGANVLTF
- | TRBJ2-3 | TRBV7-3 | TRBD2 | TGTGCCAGCAGCTACCCTACGGGAGGGGGCACAGATACGCAGTATTTT | CASSYPTGGGTDTQYF
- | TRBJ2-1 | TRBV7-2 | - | TGTGCCAGCAGCTCCAGGTGGGGGGAAGAGACCCAGTTCTTC | CASSSRWGEETQFF
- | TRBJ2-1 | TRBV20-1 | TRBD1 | TGCAGTGCTAGAGTCCGACCGGACAGGTCAATATACAATGAGCAGTTCTTC | CSARVRPDRSIYNEQFF
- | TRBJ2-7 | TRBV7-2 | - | TGTGCCAGCAGCTGGGCCCTTGGTGCCTACGAGCAGTACTTC | CASSWALGAYEQYF
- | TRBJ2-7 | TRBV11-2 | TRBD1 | TGTGCCAGCAGCTTATGGCGGCAACGGGACAGGGAGAACGAGCAGTACTTC | CASSLWRQRDRENEQYF
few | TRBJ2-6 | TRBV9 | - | TGTGCCAGCAGCGTAGTCCCTGGGGCCAACGTCCTGACTTTC | CASSVVPGANVLTF
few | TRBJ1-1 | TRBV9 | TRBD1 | TGTGCCAGCAGCCCCTTGACAGGGAAGGGCACTGAAGCTTTCTTT | CASSPLTGKGTEAFF
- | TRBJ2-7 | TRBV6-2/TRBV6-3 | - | TGTGCCAGCAGTTACGGCAGGGAGAGTCACGAGCAGTACTTC | CASSYGRESHEQYF
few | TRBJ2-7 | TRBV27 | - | TGTGCCAGCAGTTTAGGAGTTCCCTCCTACGAGCAGTACTTC | CASSLGVPSYEQYF
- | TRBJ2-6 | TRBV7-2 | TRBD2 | TGTGCCAGCAGCTTAGTGGGGGGGAACTCTGGGGCCAACGTCCTGACTTTC | CASSLVGGNSGANVLTF
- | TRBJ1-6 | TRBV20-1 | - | TGCAGTGCTAGAGCTCCCAGGGCGAGGATCGAATCACCCCTCCACTTT | CSARAPRARIESPLHF
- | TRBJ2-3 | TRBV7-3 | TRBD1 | TGTGCCAGCAGCTCCACTGGGACAGGGGGTGGAAAAGATACGCAGTATTTT | CASSSTGTGGGKDTQYF
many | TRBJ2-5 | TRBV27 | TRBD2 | TGTGCCAGCAGTTTATCGGGGGGGGAGCAAGAGACCCAGTACTTC | CASSLSGGEQETQYF
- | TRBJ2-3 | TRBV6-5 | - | TGTGCCAGCAGCCAGGGGGGGCCCACGACGGATACGCAGTATTTT | CASSQGGPTTDTQYF
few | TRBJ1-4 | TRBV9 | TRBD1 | TGTGCCAGCAGCGTAGGAGGAGGAACTACAGGGGGAGCTTATGAAAAACTGTTTTTT | CASSVGGGTTGGAYEKLFF
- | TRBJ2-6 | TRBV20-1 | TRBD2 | TGCAGTGCTAGAGATGCCTCCAAACTAGCGGGAGGGCCCTCTGGGGCCAACGTCCTGACTTTC | CSARDASKLAGGPSGANVLTF
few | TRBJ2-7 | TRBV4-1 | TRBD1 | TGCGCCAGCAGCCAAGATTATTTGGCAGGGGGCTCCTACGAGCAGTACTTC | CASSQDYLAGGSYEQYF
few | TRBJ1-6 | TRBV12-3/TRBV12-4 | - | TGTGCCAGCAGCCAAGGCTTCCAGGGTTCACCCCTCCACTTT | CASSQGFQGSPLHF
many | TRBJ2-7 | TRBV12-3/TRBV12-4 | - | TGTGCCAGCAGTCGTCTCCGCGAGCAGTACTTC | CASSRLREQYF
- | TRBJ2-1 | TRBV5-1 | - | TGCGCCAGCAGCGAGCCAGCTCACAATGAGCAGTTCTTC | CASSEPAHNEQFF
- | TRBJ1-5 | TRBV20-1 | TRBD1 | TGCAGTGCTAGAGGTCTACAGGGGGGGGGCAATCAGCCCCAGCATTTT | CSARGLQGGGNQPQHF
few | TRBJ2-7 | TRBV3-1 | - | TGTGCCAGCAGCCAAGATGTGAGAATACTACGCGAGCAGTACTTC | CASSQDVRILREQYF
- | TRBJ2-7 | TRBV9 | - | TGTGCCAGCAGCGAGTCAGACTTCGACGAGCAGTACTTC | CASSESDFDEQYF
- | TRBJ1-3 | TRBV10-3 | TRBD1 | TGTGCCATCAGTGAGGACAGGGTACCCGGAAACACCATATATTTT | CAISEDRVPGNTIYF
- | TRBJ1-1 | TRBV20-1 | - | TGCAGTGCTGTGGACAGAGGGACGAACACTGAAGCTTTCTTT | CSAVDRGTNTEAFF
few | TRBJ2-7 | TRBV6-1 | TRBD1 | TGTGCCAGCAGTTCCGGGACAGGGGGCTTCGAGCAGTACTTC | CASSSGTGGFEQYF
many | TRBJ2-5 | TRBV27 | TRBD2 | TGTGCCAGCAAAGCTAGCGGGAGAGGAGAGACCCAGTACTTC | CASKASGRGETQYF
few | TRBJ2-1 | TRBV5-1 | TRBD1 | TGCGCCAGCAGCTTAGAGGACAGGGGGTCGAAGTTCTTC | CASSLEDRGSKFF
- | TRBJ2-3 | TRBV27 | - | TGTGCCAGCAGATCAGGCAGGCCGATCACAGATACGCAGTATTTT | CASRSGRPITDTQYF
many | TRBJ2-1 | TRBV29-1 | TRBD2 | TGCAGCGGGAGGTACCCGGGACTAGCGGCGGGCAATGAGCAGTTCTTC | CSGRYPGLAAGNEQFF
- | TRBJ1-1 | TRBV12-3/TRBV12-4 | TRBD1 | TGTGCCAGCAATTTCGACAGTTGGACAGGGATGAACACTGAAGCTTTCTTT | CASNFDSWTGMNTEAFF
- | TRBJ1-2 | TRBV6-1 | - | TGTGCCAGCAGTGAAGTCGCTTCCCAGGGCTCATATGGCTACACCTTC | CASSEVASQGSYGYTF
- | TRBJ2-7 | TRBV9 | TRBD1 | TGTGCCAGCAGCCCGAACCCGGGGGACAGGGCTTACGAGCAGTACTTC | CASSPNPGDRAYEQYF
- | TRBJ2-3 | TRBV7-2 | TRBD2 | TGTGCCAGCAGCTTAGGAGCGGGGGGGGGCACAGATACGCAGTATTTT | CASSLGAGGGTDTQYF
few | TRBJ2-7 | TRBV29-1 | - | TGCGGCGTTGGAGGAGTCAGCCCCTACGAGCAGTACTTC | CGVGGVSPYEQYF
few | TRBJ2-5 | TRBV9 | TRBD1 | TGTGCCAGCAGCATTCGGACAGGGTACGGCCAAGAGACCCAGTACTTC | CASSIRTGYGQETQYF
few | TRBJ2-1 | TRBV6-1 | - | TGTGCCACCCGGGGAGGATACAATGAGCAGTTCTTC | CATRGGYNEQFF
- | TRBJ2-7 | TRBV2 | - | TGTGCCAGCAGTGGTCGATCTACCTACGAGCAGTACTTC | CASSGRSTYEQYF
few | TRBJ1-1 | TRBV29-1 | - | TGCAGCGTTGGGGGGCCCAGGGCGGGAGACACTGAAGCTTTCTTT | CSVGGPRAGDTEAFF
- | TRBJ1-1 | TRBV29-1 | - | TGCAGCGTTGGGGTGGAGAACACTGAAGCTTTCTTT | CSVGVENTEAFF